This T cell receptor beta chain was observed in a study of Graves' ophthalmopathy and Graves' hyperthyroidism. Beta-chain TCR CDR3 regions were amplified from RNA transcripts. The first-round RT-PCR employed HTBI primers together with the Qiagen OneStep RT-PCR kit. A multiplex PCR was then performed as the second round. TCRdb itself ran the multiplex PCR reads through MiXCR, one entry per CDR3 protein. The table shows approximately 160,000 distinct CDR3 sequences, with 30% to 45% occurring only once. The sample comprised peripheral blood. This clonotype was sampled from a woman aged 40 to 50 with Graves' ophthalmopathy.

CDR3 in DNA: TGTGCCAGCAGTCCACAGGGGCGAGGGGCCAACGTCCTGACTTTC. As protein: CASSPQGRGANVLTF. The rearrangement joins TRBV28 to TRBJ2-6, with 7 bases fitting TRBD1. The J segment lost 4 bases and the V segment lost 5 bases, leaving 5 bases of the junction unmatched. This CDR3 is built from 15 residues. CDR1 and CDR2 (germline): MDHEN, SYDVKM.